Only a few counts were recorded for the clone carrying this T cell receptor (beta chain). This CDR3 contains 18 residues. V shed 5 bases and J 8 bases; nucleotides not matched to a gene: 15. Germline V CDR1 and CDR2: SGHDT, YYEEEE. The cDNA had a unique molecular identifier and a template-switch universal primer site. TCRdb reanalysed the 5' RACE reads using MiXCR and keeps one entry per CDR3 protein. Of about 790,000 distinct CDR3 sequences detected, 15% to 20% appear once; the ten largest clones hold around 12%. These data originate in a study of identical twins. Another study also made use of these data, one on T cells expressing NK-cell markers.

J is TRBJ2-1 and V is TRBV5-6; 14 bases map to TRBD2. Sequencing was done on a sample of PBMCs. This receptor was taken from a woman between 18 and 29 years old in good health. The CDR3 bases are TGTGCCAGCAGAACGGGACTAGCGGGAGTAGTCCCGGTTGATGAGCAGTTCTTC. It yields the protein CASRTGLAGVVPVDEQFF.